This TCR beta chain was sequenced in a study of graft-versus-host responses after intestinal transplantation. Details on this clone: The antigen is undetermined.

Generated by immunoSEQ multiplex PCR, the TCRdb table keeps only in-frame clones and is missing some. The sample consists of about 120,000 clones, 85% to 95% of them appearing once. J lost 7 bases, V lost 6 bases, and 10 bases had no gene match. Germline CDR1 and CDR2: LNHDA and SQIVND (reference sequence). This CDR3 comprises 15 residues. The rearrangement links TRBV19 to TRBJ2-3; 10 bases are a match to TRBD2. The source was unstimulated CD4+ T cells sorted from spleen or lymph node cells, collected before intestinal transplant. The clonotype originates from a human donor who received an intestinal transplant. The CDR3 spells CASSLSSGSSNTQYF. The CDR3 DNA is TGTGCCAGTAGCCTCTCTAGCGGGAGTTCAAATACGCAGTATTTT.